This T cell receptor (beta chain) was identified in a study of blood T cell repertoires in COVID-19. The germline V gene has CDR1 MNHEY and CDR2 SVGAGI. The CDR3 length is 13 residues. V gave up 2 bases and J gave up 8 bases, with 7 bases separating them. In assigning cohorts, the study relied on participant-reported clinical history. Clones were read by immunoSEQ multiplex PCR, and TCRdb kept only the in-frame ones, dropping some. Of under 300,000 clones listed, roughly nine tenths are singletons. The TCR sequence derives from a woman in her thirties or forties who had recovered from COVID-19. The genes are TRBV6-5 and TRBJ1-6; D gene ambiguous. Input material: PBMCs or T cells enriched from blood (not recorded which). The CDR3 here is CASSYGPHSPLHF. CDR3 DNA sequence: TGTGCCAGCAGTTACGGGCCACATTCACCCCTCCACTTT.